The clone carrying this T cell receptor (beta chain) was picked up many times. CDR1 and CDR2 from the germline V gene are DFQATT and SNEGSKA (reference sequence). This CDR3 has 13 amino acids. The V gene lost 0 bases and the J gene lost 7 bases, with 10 bases spanning the gap. Preparation of the TCRbeta library used unique molecular identifiers. TCRdb recomputed calls from the PCR reads with MiXCR, one row per CDR3 protein. The repertoire holds around 240,000 distinct CDR3 sequences, 9% to 10% seen once, with about 5.4% in the top ten. This sample was taken from a study of T-cell reconstitution after alpha-beta-depleted transplantation in children.

This receptor was obtained from a human donor who donated a stem cell graft to a child with SCID. The sample consisted of PBMCs from the stem cell graft donor, taken from the stem cell graft. The chain uses TRBV20-1 and TRBJ2-4, with D tentatively TRBD1 (5 bases). The CDR3 sequence is CSARDAGLNIQYF. The CDR3 region has the DNA TGCAGTGCTAGAGACGCAGGGTTGAACATTCAGTACTTC.